These T cell receptor beta chains were read from a single sample in a study of tumor and adjacent non-tumor tissue in lung cancer. TCRdb recomputed calls from the multiplex PCR reads with MiXCR, one row per CDR3 protein. The sample contains 200,000 to 250,000 distinct CDR3 sequences, 60% to 75% of which appear only once. Sequenced material: lung tumor tissue. The receptor source for this set is a man in his 60s with non-small cell lung cancer. Each CDR3 is given with its conserved first and last residue. The order of the fields is V gene, clone size, D gene, J gene, CDR3 protein, CDR3 DNA. D genes are given only for firm matches. Clone size is given for some rows only: seen once, a few or many times, or a class if the clone is expanded.

>TRBV29-1|few|TRBD2|TRBJ2-7
CSVTAAGTGEQYF
TGCAGCGTAACGGCAGCGGGAACCGGCGAGCAGTATTTC
>TRBV14|few|-|TRBJ2-7
CASSQAQGYPYEQYF
TGTGCCAGCAGCCAAGCCCAGGGTTACCCCTACGAGCAGTACTTC
>TRBV20-1|many|TRBD2|TRBJ2-2
CSARVAGQDTGELFF
TGCAGTGCTAGAGTAGCGGGGCAAGACACCGGGGAGCTGTTTTTT
>TRBV7-8|-|-|TRBJ2-3
CASSLTMPTDTQYF
TGTGCCAGCAGCTTAACGATGCCCACAGATACGCAGTATTTT
>TRBV11-2|-|-|TRBJ1-2
CAISLMMGNYYGYTF
TGTGCCATCAGCTTAATGATGGGTAATTATTATGGCTATACCTTC
>TRBV7-8|-|-|TRBJ1-1
CASSVAAAMYTEAFF
TGTGCCAGCAGCGTAGCCGCAGCTATGTACACTGAAGCTTTCTTT
>TRBV20-1|-|-|TRBJ1-2
CSALIQGYYDYTF
TGCAGTGCTCTCATCCAGGGTTATTATGACTACACCTTC
>TRBV28|many|TRBD1|TRBJ2-2
CASRVFASSGGERTGELFF
TGTGCCAGCAGAGTTTTTGCCTCCTCAGGGGGCGAGAGGACCGGGGAGCTGTTTTTT
>TRBV12-3/TRBV12-4|many|TRBD1|TRBJ2-1
CASSDRDRRYNEQFF
TGTGCCAGCAGCGATAGGGACAGGCGTTACAATGAGCAGTTCTTC
>TRBV4-3|once|-|TRBJ2-7
CTSSTHSVSYEQYF
TGCACCAGCAGTACCCACTCCGTCTCCTACGAGCAGTACTTC
>TRBV6-6|-|-|TRBJ1-5
CASSYSGRRQTQQF
TGTGCCAGCAGTTACTCTGGGAGGCGCCAGACCCAGCAATTT
>TRBV12-3/TRBV12-4|-|-|TRBJ2-1
CASSFIPSGLVGSYNGQFF
TGTGCCAGCAGTTTTATCCCTTCTGGGCTAGTGGGTTCCTACAATGGGCAGTTCTTC
>TRBV11-2|-|-|TRBJ1-2
CANCLQGANYGYTF
TGTGCCAACTGCTTACAGGGAGCGAACTATGGCTACACCTTC
>TRBV12-3/TRBV12-4|-|-|TRBJ2-2
CASSWQAYNTGELFF
TGTGCCAGCAGTTGGCAGGCGTATAACACCGGGGAGCTGTTTTTT
>TRBV6-5|-|-|TRBJ1-2
CVSSSRGRRATNYGYTF
TGTGTCAGCAGTTCACGTGGACGGAGAGCGACTAACTATGGCTACACCTTC
>TRBV7-3|few|TRBD2|TRBJ2-3
CASSLYGASGSTDTQYF
TGTGCCAGCAGCTTATACGGGGCTAGCGGAAGCACAGATACGCAGTATTTT
>TRBV11-2|-|-|TRBJ1-1
CASNFTDRVNTEAFF
TGTGCCAGCAACTTCACGGACAGAGTGAACACTGAAGCTTTCTTT
>TRBV29-1|-|-|TRBJ2-1
CSVLGGATSGEMNEQFF
TGCAGCGTTCTGGGCGGGGCCACTTCCGGGGAGATGAATGAGCAGTTCTTC
>TRBV24-1|-|-|TRBJ2-7
CATSDLRDGDEQYF
TGTGCCACCAGTGATTTGCGGGACGGCGACGAGCAGTACTTC
>TRBV6-2/TRBV6-3|many|-|TRBJ2-3
CASQTHLSTDTQYF
TGTGCCAGCCAGACTCACCTTTCCACAGATACGCAGTATTTT
>TRBV28|-|-|TRBJ1-2
CASSLAGGYTF
TGTGCTAGCAGTCTCGCTGGTGGCTACACCTTC
>TRBV20-1|few|-|TRBJ2-1
CSARSPLRGNNEQFF
TGCAGTGCTAGATCCCCCCTAAGGGGCAACAATGAGCAGTTCTTC
>TRBV11-1|-|-|TRBJ2-3
CASTSPVLKTDTQCF
TGTGCCAGCACCTCCCCAGTCCTCAAGACAGATACGCAGTGTTTT
>TRBV20-1|many|TRBD1|TRBJ1-3
CSAPLTGVGNTIYF
TGCAGTGCTCCATTGACAGGGGTCGGAAACACCATATATTTT
>TRBV20-1|-|TRBD2|TRBJ2-1
CGARTEGGLAGYNEQFF
TGCGGTGCTAGAACGGAGGGGGGTCTAGCGGGTTACAATGAGCAGTTCTTC
>TRBV20-1|-|TRBD1|TRBJ1-4
CSAAGGEPPRGEKLFF
TGCAGTGCTGCAGGGGGCGAACCCCCGCGGGGTGAAAAACTGTTTTTT
>TRBV6-6|-|-|TRBJ1-3
CASSYNFPGGGNTIYF
TGTGCCAGCAGTTACAATTTCCCGGGGGGTGGAAACACCATATATTTT
>TRBV6-5|-|TRBD1|TRBJ1-4
CVSSGAGGAYEKLFF
TGTGTCAGCAGTGGGGCAGGGGGCGCTTATGAAAAACTGTTTTTT
>TRBV5-6|-|-|TRBJ1-6
CAIRLDPGSPLHF
TGTGCCATCAGATTGGATCCTGGATCACCACTCCACTTT
>TRBV5-1|-|TRBD1|TRBJ2-7
CASSYTPGQGGYEQYF
TGCGCCAGCAGCTACACCCCGGGACAGGGTGGCTACGAGCAGTACTTC
>TRBV4-3|-|-|TRBJ2-7
CASSQDPSISQEYF
TGCGCCAGCAGCCAAGACCCCTCAATCTCCCAGGAGTACTTC
>TRBV12-3/TRBV12-4|-|-|TRBJ1-1
CASSLAQLGDTEAFF
TGTGCCAGCAGTTTAGCGCAGTTAGGGGACACTGAAGCTTTCTTT
>TRBV4-1|-|TRBD2|TRBJ2-5
CASSLPGGAQEAQYF
TGCGCCAGCAGCCTACCCGGGGGGGCCCAAGAGGCCCAGTACTTC
>TRBV12-3/TRBV12-4|-|-|TRBJ1-1
CASSFPGLLNTEALF
TGTGCCAGCAGTTTCCCAGGGTTACTGAACACTGAAGCTCTCTTT
>TRBV20-1|-|TRBD1|TRBJ1-2
CSTRVLPGTEFRGYTF
TGCAGTACTAGAGTTTTGCCCGGGACAGAGTTCCGTGGCTACACCTTC
>TRBV5-1|-|-|TRBJ2-7
CASSLAGAASYEQYF
TGCGCCAGCAGCTTGGCAGGGGCCGCGTCCTACGAGCAGTACTTC
>TRBV6-1|-|-|TRBJ2-7
CANGTRSYEQYF
TGTGCCAACGGGACAAGGAGCTACGAGCAGTACTTC
>TRBV11-1|-|-|TRBJ2-7
CASSQREGSSYEQYF
TGTGCTAGCAGTCAACGCGAGGGGAGCTCCTACGAGCAGTACTTC
>TRBV4-1|few|-|TRBJ2-7
CASSQVGPLAYEQYF
TGCGCCAGCAGCCAAGTCGGGCCCCTAGCATACGAGCAGTACTTC
>TRBV5-6|-|TRBD1|TRBJ2-7
CASSLQTGTGKEYEQYF
TGTGCCAGCAGCTTGCAGACCGGGACAGGAAAGGAGTACGAGCAGTACTTC
>TRBV11-2|-|-|TRBJ2-7
CASSLEAAGEQYF
TGTGCCAGCAGCTTAGAAGCGGCCGGCGAGCAGTACTTC